This T cell receptor beta chain emerged from a study of response to subunit inactivated influenza vaccine. Study-wide results and limits: It was the authors' suggestion that each seasonal influenza vaccination recruits few new T cells.

This clonotype turned up a few times. Antigen: not known. TCRdb reanalysed the RT-PCR reads using MiXCR and keeps one entry per CDR3 protein. The table records 750,000 to 850,000 distinct CDR3 sequences, approximately 18% of them present only once. Looked up from germline, CDR1 is SGHAT and CDR2 is FQNNGV. The V gene lost 7 bases and the J gene lost 8 bases, with 18 bases spanning the gap. This CDR3 spans 14 amino acids. Source: PBMCs from blood, taken 4 to 6 days after vaccination. This clonotype was obtained from a man aged 50-60 years who received an inactivated influenza vaccine. This chain connects TRBV11-2 to TRBJ2-1; D might be TRBD2 (5 bases). DNA for the CDR3: TGTGCCAGCACTTTTGGATGGGAGCGAGATGAGCAGTTCTTC. It specifies CASTFGWERDEQFF.